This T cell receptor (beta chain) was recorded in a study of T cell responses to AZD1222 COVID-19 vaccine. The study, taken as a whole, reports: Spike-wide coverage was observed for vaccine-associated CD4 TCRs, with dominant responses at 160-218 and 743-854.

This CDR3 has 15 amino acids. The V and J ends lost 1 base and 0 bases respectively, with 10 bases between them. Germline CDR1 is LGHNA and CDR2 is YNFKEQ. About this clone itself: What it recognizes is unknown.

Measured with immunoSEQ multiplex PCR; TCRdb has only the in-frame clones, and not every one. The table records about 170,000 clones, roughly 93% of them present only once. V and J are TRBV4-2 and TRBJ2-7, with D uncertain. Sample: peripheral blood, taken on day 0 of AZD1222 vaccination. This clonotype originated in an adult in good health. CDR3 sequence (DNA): TGTGCCAGCAGCCAAGGGCAGGTGAGCTCCTACGAGCAGTACTTC. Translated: CASSQGQVSSYEQYF.